The 10 T cell receptor beta chains below all came from one sample that was sequenced in a study of blood T cell repertoires in COVID-19. This table comes from immunoSEQ multiplex PCR, and its TCRdb copy is limited to in-frame clones, with some not included. The data contain about 220,000 clones, around 86% of them seen just once; the ten biggest clones take up roughly 4.9%. The sample was peripheral blood. The receptor source for this set is a human donor in a cohort sampled during active COVID-19.

This chain links TRBV2 with TRBJ2-1, with D uncertain. The CDR3 length is 17 residues. Germline lookup yields CDR1 SNHLY and CDR2 FYNNEI. Trimming took off 5 bases at V and 6 bases at J, with 23 bases between the two ends. CDR3 bases: TGTGCCAGCAGTCTACACCCGCGGCTATCAGCCGGCAATGAGCAGTTCTTC. Amino acid sequence: CASSLHPRLSAGNEQFF.

The chain links TRBV9 to TRBJ2-1; possibly TRBD2 for D (5 bases). With 5 bases removed from V and 0 bases from J, the gap between germline ends came to 12 bases. The CDR3 totals 15 residues. Germline V gene lookup returns CDR1 SGDLS and CDR2 YYNGEE. In nucleotides, the CDR3 is TGTGCCAGCAGGGGAGAACGGAGCTCCTACAATGAGCAGTTCTTC. Its translation is CASRGERSSYNEQFF.

The chain uses TRBV28 and TRBJ2-1; 12 nucleotides match TRBD1. The J segment lost 8 bases and the V segment lost 0 bases, leaving 8 bases of the junction unmatched. CDR1 is MDHEN and CDR2 is SYDVKM in the germline V gene. This CDR3 comprises 17 residues. DNA of the CDR3: TGTGCCAGCAGTTTATGGGCCGGGACAGGGGGCTTGTATGAGCAGTTCTTC. Translation gives CASSLWAGTGGLYEQFF.

The gene calls are TRBV18 and TRBJ2-7, with D perhaps matching TRBD1 (6 bases). Trimming removed 3 bases at V and 3 bases at J, with 9 bases between. The CDR3 is 13 residues long. Germline CDR1 reads KGHSH; CDR2 reads LQKENI. CDR3 bases: TGTGCCAGCTCACCGGACAGTTACTACGAGCAGTACTTC. This sequence encodes CASSPDSYYEQYF.

This clone was seen only a few times. The V call is TRBV11-2, the J call TRBJ1-2; 8 bases align to TRBD1. The CDR3 totals 17 residues. The V segment lost 1 base and the J segment 5 bases; nucleotides outside the gene matches: 12. Per the germline V gene, CDR1 is SGHAT and CDR2 is FQNNGV. The CDR3 nucleotides read TGTGCCAGCAGCTTAGCAGGGGGCCAGACAGTAAGGTATGGCTACACCTTC. Protein sequence: CASSLAGGQTVRYGYTF.

This clone appeared a single time. The chain has TRBV7-2 and TRBJ1-2; a possible D gene is TRBD1 (6 bases). Germline V lookup: CDR1 SGHTA, CDR2 FQGNSA. This CDR3 spans 15 amino acids. Trimming stripped 1 base from V and 2 bases from J, with 11 bases between. CDR3 bases: TGTGCCAGCAGCTTAGAGGCAGGACAGAACTATGGCTACACCTTC. Protein: CASSLEAGQNYGYTF.

This chain joins TRBV24-1 and TRBJ2-1; 9 positions agree with TRBD2. V lost 7 bases to trimming and J lost 0 bases; unmatched junction nucleotides: 6. The V gene's germline CDR1 is KGHDR and CDR2 SFDVKD. The length of the CDR3 is 16 residues. The CDR3 sequence is CATSFSSGISYNEQFF. The CDR3, as DNA: TGTGCCACCAGCTTTTCTAGCGGGATCTCCTACAATGAGCAGTTCTTC.

The chain carries TRBV5-4 and TRBJ2-7; the D gene is possibly TRBD2 (7 bases). The V end lost 3 bases, the J end lost 7 bases, and 20 bases lay between the germline ends. This CDR3 spans 15 amino acids. CDR1 is SGHNT, CDR2 YYREEE, per germline (reference sequence). The CDR3 loop is CASSWGGLAAQEQYF. The CDR3 nucleotides are TGTGCCAGCAGCTGGGGGGGGCTAGCGGCCCAGGAGCAGTACTTC.

This clone appeared a single time. Written as DNA, the CDR3 is TGTGCCTGGAGTGTAGGGGACGAGCAGTACTTC. It encodes CAWSVGDEQYF. J is TRBJ2-7 and V is TRBV30; perhaps TRBD1 as D (5 bases). Trimming took 0 bases from V and 5 from J, leaving 5 bases between them. This CDR3 region has 11 residues. Germline CDR1 GTSNPN, CDR2 SVGIG (reference sequence).

The chain employs TRBV5-1 and TRBJ2-1; TRBD2 agrees at 7 bases. The CDR3 consists of 16 residues. The germline CDR1 and CDR2 sequences are SGHRS and YFSETQ. The V gene end was trimmed by 0 bases and the J gene end by 9 bases; junction bases not matched to a gene: 12. The CDR3 coding sequence is TGCGCCAGCAGCTTGGCCCTCAGCGGGACCGACGGTGAGCAGTTCTTC. Amino acid sequence: CASSLALSGTDGEQFF.